The 21 T cell receptor beta chains given below trace back to one sample, sequenced in a study of T cells expressing NK-cell markers. With the 5' RACE reads reprocessed, TCRdb shows one record per CDR3 protein and no DNA. The sample table includes under 600,000 distinct CDR3 sequences. The sequenced material came from blood T cells: a sorted CD56 or NKG2C T cell subset, CD4+ or CD8+ T cells, or bulk PBMC T cells (not recorded which). The receptors derive from a woman aged 45-60 years in good health.

V gene TRBV5-5 combines with J gene TRBJ2-1; without DNA, the TCRdb call of TRBD1 cannot be checked. CDR1 is SGHKS and CDR2 is YYEKEE in the germline V gene (reference sequence). CDR3 size: 14 residues. The CDR3 is CASSLRDIDNEQFF.

The chain joins TRBV5-6 to TRBJ2-1; TCRdb lists TRBD1, though no DNA is available to test this call. CDR3 size: 13 residues. The germline CDR1 and CDR2 sequences are SGHDT and YYEEEE. The CDR3 sequence: CASSLAVGAEQFF.

The CDR3 loop is CAISNSGAGNTIYF. This chain joins TRBV10-3 and TRBJ1-3; the TCRdb D gene call, TRBD1, has no DNA to confirm it. The germline V gene has CDR1 ENHRY and CDR2 SYGVKD. The CDR3 loop spans 14 amino acids.

The chain has TRBV20-1 and TRBJ1-4. Per the germline V gene, CDR1 is DFQATT and CDR2 is SNEGSKA (reference sequence). This CDR3 is built from 14 residues. The CDR3: CSAREPSGGEKLFF.

The CDR3 reads CSAFSLAGYQETQYF. J is TRBJ2-5 and V is TRBV20-1; the TCRdb D gene call, TRBD2, has no DNA to confirm it. Germline V gives CDR1 DFQATT, CDR2 SNEGSKA (reference sequence). The CDR3 totals 15 residues.

The chain joins TRBV6-5 to TRBJ1-1. The CDR3 is 12 residues long. CDR1 is MNHEY, CDR2 SVGAGI, per germline. CDR3 protein: CASMEWNTEAFF.

The chain uses TRBV5-1 and TRBJ2-5. The CDR3 spans 13 residues. Looked up from germline, CDR1 is SGHRS and CDR2 is YFSETQ. CDR3 sequence: CASSLRPIETQYF. Filled out from reference TRBV5-1 and TRBJ2-5, the complete variable domain reads KAGVTQTPRYLIKTRGQQVTLSCSPISGHRSVSWYQQTPGQGLQFLFEYFSETQRNKGNFPGRFSGRQFSNSRSEMNVSTLELGDSALYLCASSLRPIETQYFGPGTRLLVL.

The V gene is TRBV29-1, the J gene TRBJ2-2; TCRdb returns TRBD2, unconfirmable since there is no DNA. The length of the CDR3 is 17 residues. CDR1 is SQVTM, CDR2 ANQGSEA, per germline. The CDR3 reads CSALNPSGRADTGELFF.

The V gene is TRBV10-3, the J gene TRBJ2-3; TCRdb picks TRBD1, but there is no DNA to check that call. The germline gives CDR1 ENHRY, CDR2 SYGVKD. This CDR3 is 15 amino acids long. CDR3 protein: CAISGGREHTDTQYF.

The V call is TRBV20-1, the J call TRBJ2-2; TCRdb's D gene call, TRBD2, goes unchecked for lack of DNA. CDR3 length: 17 residues. Germline V gene lookup returns CDR1 DFQATT and CDR2 SNEGSKA (reference sequence). The CDR3 protein is CSATGTSGSVSTGELFF.

The chain carries TRBV5-1 and TRBJ2-1; TCRdb's assignment of TRBD2 cannot be checked, as there is no DNA. This CDR3 spans 15 amino acids. CDR1 is SGHRS and CDR2 is YFSETQ in the germline V gene. The CDR3 here is CASSLASGFHNEQFF. The full variable domain, completed using reference TRBV5-1 and TRBJ2-1, is KAGVTQTPRYLIKTRGQQVTLSCSPISGHRSVSWYQQTPGQGLQFLFEYFSETQRNKGNFPGRFSGRQFSNSRSEMNVSTLELGDSALYLCASSLASGFHNEQFFGPGTRLTVL.

This chain connects TRBV4-1 to TRBJ1-5. Germline-derived CDR1 and CDR2 are MGHRA and YSYEKL. The CDR3 runs to 15 residues. The CDR3 sequence is CASGDGVLSNQPQHF.

The chain recombines TRBV3-1 with TRBJ2-6. This CDR3 has 20 amino acids. The germline CDR1 and CDR2 sequences are LGHDT and YNNKEL (reference sequence). This CDR3 is CASSGFSSWTPTSGANVLTF.

V usage is TRBV28 and J usage is TRBJ2-3; TCRdb's assignment of TRBD2 cannot be checked, as there is no DNA. Germline V lookup: CDR1 MDHEN, CDR2 SYDVKM. The CDR3 sequence is 15 residues long. This CDR3 reads CASSPTSGSRDTQYF. The full variable domain, completed using reference TRBV28 and TRBJ2-3, is DVKVTQSSRYLVKRTGEKVFLECVQDMDHENMFWYRQDPGLGLRLIYFSYDVKMKEKGDIPEGYSVSREKKERFSLILESASTNQTSMYLCASSPTSGSRDTQYFGPGTRLTVL.

The CDR3 loop reads CASSLFWTSSGTDTQYF. This chain links TRBV28 with TRBJ2-3. Germline assignment: CDR1 MDHEN and CDR2 SYDVKM. CDR3 length equals 17 residues.

CDR3 region: CASSFGTGYTGELFF. The V call is TRBV7-2, the J call TRBJ2-2; TCRdb's assignment of TRBD1 cannot be checked, as there is no DNA. CDR1 is SGHTA, CDR2 FQGNSA, per germline. The CDR3 has 15 residues. Combining the CDR3 with reference TRBV7-2 and TRBJ2-2 gives the whole variable domain GAGVSQSPSNKVTEKGKDVELRCDPISGHTALYWYRQSLGQGLEFLIYFQGNSAPDKSGLPSDRFSAERTGGSVSTLTIQRTQQEDSAVYLCASSFGTGYTGELFFGEGSRLTVL.

The V call is TRBV12-3 or TRBV12-4, the J call TRBJ2-3. This CDR3 has 14 amino acids. CDR3 region: CASTRSASTDTQYF.

This rearrangement joins TRBV7-2 to TRBJ2-2. This CDR3 comprises 11 residues. Germline CDR1 reads SGHTA; CDR2 reads FQGNSA. This chain's CDR3 is CASRNPGELFF.

The V call is TRBV11-2, the J call TRBJ2-5; TCRdb's assignment of TRBD2 cannot be checked, as there is no DNA. The CDR3 is made up of 15 amino acids. Germline V gene lookup returns CDR1 SGHAT and CDR2 FQNNGV. CDR3: CASSTGTTGGETQYF.

The chain links TRBV2 to TRBJ2-3. This CDR3 has 12 amino acids. Germline V lookup: CDR1 SNHLY, CDR2 FYNNEI. CDR3 sequence: CASSAVKDTQYF.

This chain links TRBV24-1 with TRBJ2-3; checking the TCRdb D call of TRBD2 is not possible without DNA. Germline CDR1 KGHDR, CDR2 SFDVKD. The CDR3 contains 13 residues. CDR3 in amino acids: CATSPSLPDTQYF.